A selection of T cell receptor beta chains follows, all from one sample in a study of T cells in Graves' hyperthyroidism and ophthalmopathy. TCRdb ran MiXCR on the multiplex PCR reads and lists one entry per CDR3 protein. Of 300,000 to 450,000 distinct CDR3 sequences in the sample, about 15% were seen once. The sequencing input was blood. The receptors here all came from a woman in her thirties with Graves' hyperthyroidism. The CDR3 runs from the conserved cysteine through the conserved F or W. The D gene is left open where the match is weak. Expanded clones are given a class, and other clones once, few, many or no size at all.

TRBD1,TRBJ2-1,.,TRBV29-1,CSVVPGQGIYNEQFF,TGCAGCGTTGTCCCGGGACAGGGGATCTACAATGAGCAGTTCTTC
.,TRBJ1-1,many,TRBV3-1,CASSQPLRAAEAFF,TGTGCCAGCAGCCAACCACTCAGGGCTGCTGAAGCTTTCTTT
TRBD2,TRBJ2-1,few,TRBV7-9,CASSLLALSLNEQFF,TGTGCCAGCAGCCTACTAGCGCTAAGCCTCAATGAGCAGTTCTTC
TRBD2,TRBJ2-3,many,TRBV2,CASSLLRLADTDTQYF,TGTGCCAGCAGTCTATTAAGACTAGCGGACACAGATACGCAGTATTTT
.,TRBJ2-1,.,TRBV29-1,CGVETFGNEQFF,TGCGGCGTTGAAACGTTCGGCAATGAGCAGTTCTTC
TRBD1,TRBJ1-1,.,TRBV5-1,CASSLRTGSNTEAFF,TGCGCCAGCAGCTTAAGGACAGGGTCGAACACTGAAGCTTTCTTT
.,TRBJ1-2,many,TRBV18,CASSPPATSNYGYTF,TGTGCCAGCTCACCACCGGCGACATCAAACTATGGCTACACCTTC
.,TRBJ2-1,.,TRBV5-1,CASSLATGMSGETQFF,TGCGCCAGCAGCTTGGCTACGGGTATGAGCGGAGAGACCCAGTTCTTC
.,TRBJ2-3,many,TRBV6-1,CASRRGGTDTQYF,TGTGCCAGCCGGAGGGGGGGCACAGATACGCAGTATTTT
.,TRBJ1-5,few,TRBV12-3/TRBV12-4,CASSLSPSQPQHF,TGTGCCAGCAGTTTGTCTCCGAGCCAGCCCCAGCATTTT
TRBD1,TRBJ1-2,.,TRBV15,CATSRGGQGNYGYTF,TGTGCCACCAGCAGGGGAGGACAGGGCAACTATGGCTACACCTTC
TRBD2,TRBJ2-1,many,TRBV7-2,CASSWGLAGAYNEQFF,TGTGCCAGCAGCTGGGGACTAGCGGGGGCCTACAATGAGCAGTTCTTC
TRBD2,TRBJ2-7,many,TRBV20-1,CSAKTSGRALYEQYF,TGCAGTGCAAAGACTAGCGGGAGGGCCCTCTACGAGCAGTACTTC
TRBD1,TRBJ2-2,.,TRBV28,CASTGQPNTGELFF,TGTGCCAGTACGGGACAGCCGAACACCGGGGAGCTGTTTTTT
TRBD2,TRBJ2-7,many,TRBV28,CASSLRTSGNKQYF,TGTGCCAGCAGTTTACGGACTAGCGGAAACAAGCAGTACTTC
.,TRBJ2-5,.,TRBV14,CASSQFRETQYF,TGTGCCAGCAGCCAATTTAGGGAGACCCAGTACTTC
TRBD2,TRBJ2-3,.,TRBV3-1,CASSQGTSGRQRDTDTQYF,TGTGCCAGCAGCCAAGGGACTAGCGGGAGGCAGAGAGACACAGATACGCAGTATTTT
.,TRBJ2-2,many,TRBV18,CASSPPGRGTGELFF,TGTGCCAGCTCACCACCGGGTCGGGGCACCGGGGAGCTGTTTTTT
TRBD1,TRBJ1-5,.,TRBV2,CASTEEDRLNQPQHF,TGTGCCAGCACCGAGGAGGACAGGTTAAATCAGCCCCAGCATTTT
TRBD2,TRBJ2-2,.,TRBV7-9,CASSRGLAGPGELFF,TGTGCCAGCAGCCGCGGACTAGCGGGACCCGGGGAGCTGTTTTTT
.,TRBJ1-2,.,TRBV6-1,CASSSPPGTNGYTF,TGTGCCAGCAGTTCGCCTCCGGGGACGAATGGCTACACCTTC
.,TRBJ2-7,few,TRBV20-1,CSGIPPGQGKVEQYF,TGCAGTGGTATACCCCCGGGGCAGGGCAAGGTCGAGCAGTACTTC
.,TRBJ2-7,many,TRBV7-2,CASSPLRDSEQYF,TGTGCCAGCAGCCCCCTCCGGGACTCTGAGCAGTACTTC
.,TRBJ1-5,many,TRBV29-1,CSVETGAGQPQHF,TGCAGCGTTGAAACGGGGGCAGGGCAGCCCCAGCATTTT
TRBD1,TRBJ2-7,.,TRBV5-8,CASSWDSRTEQYF,TGTGCCAGCAGCTGGGACAGTCGCACCGAGCAGTACTTC
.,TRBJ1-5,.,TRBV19,CASSMESGSSQPQHF,TGTGCCAGTAGTATGGAATCCGGCAGTAGCCAGCCCCAGCATTTT
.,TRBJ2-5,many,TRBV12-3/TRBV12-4,CASSLNAMVPQYF,TGTGCCAGCAGTTTAAACGCCATGGTTCCCCAGTACTTC
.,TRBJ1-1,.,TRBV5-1,CASSLSGGRNTEAFF,TGCGCCAGCAGCTTGTCGGGGGGGCGGAACACTGAAGCTTTCTTT
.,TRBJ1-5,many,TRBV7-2,CASSSIQGQPQHF,TGTGCCAGCAGCTCAATACAGGGTCAGCCCCAGCATTTT
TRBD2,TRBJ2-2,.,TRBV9,CASSVSGLAGPNTGELFF,TGTGCCAGCAGCGTTTCGGGACTAGCGGGACCGAACACCGGGGAGCTGTTTTTT
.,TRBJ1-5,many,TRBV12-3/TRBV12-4,CASSLEYQPQHF,TGTGCCAGCAGTTTGGAATATCAGCCCCAGCATTTT
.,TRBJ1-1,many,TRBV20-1,CSAREGFGTEAFF,TGCAGTGCTAGGGAAGGGTTTGGCACTGAAGCTTTCTTT
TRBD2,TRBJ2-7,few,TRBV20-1,CSFIEAGVVYEQYF,TGCAGTTTTATCGAAGCGGGAGTCGTTTACGAGCAGTACTTC
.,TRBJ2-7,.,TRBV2,CASSLADVSEQYF,TGTGCCAGCAGCCTCGCCGACGTGAGCGAGCAGTACTTC
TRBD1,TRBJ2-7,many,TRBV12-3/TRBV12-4,CASSAEQGAYEQYF,TGTGCCAGCAGTGCAGAACAGGGGGCCTACGAGCAGTACTTC
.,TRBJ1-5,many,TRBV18,CASSPGGDQPQHF,TGTGCCAGCTCCCCGGGCGGGGATCAGCCCCAGCATTTT
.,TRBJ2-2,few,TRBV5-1,CASSSGRADTGELFF,TGCGCCAGCAGTTCCGGCCGGGCGGACACCGGGGAGCTGTTTTTT
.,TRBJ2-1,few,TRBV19,CASSLSLDEQFF,TGTGCCAGTAGCCTCTCCCTGGATGAGCAGTTCTTC
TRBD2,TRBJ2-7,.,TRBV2,CASSTTLELADRSYEQYF,TGTGCCAGCAGCACCACCCTAGAACTAGCGGACCGCTCCTACGAGCAGTACTTC
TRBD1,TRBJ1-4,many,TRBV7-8,CASSHWDRPNEKLFF,TGTGCCAGCAGCCACTGGGACAGGCCGAATGAAAAACTGTTTTTT
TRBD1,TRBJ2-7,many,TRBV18,CASSPPRDRDYEQYF,TGTGCCAGCTCACCCCCCCGGGACAGGGACTACGAGCAGTACTTC
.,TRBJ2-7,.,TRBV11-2,CASSLGAGISYEQYF,TGTGCCAGCAGCTTAGGGGCAGGGATCTCCTACGAGCAGTACTTC